Below, one T cell receptor (beta chain) is given with its context. The sample originates from a study of blood T cell repertoires in COVID-19. Across the whole study: Sources were T cells, B-cell-depleted T cells, or PBMCs; the material itself was cDNA or gDNA.

TCRdb's copy holds only in-frame clones and misses some; the assay was immunoSEQ multiplex PCR. The data contain some 300,000 clones, 90% to 95% of them singletons. The CDR3 sequence is 13 residues long. V was pared by 3 bases and J by 3 bases, with 9 bases between. Germline V gene data show CDR1 as MNHEY and CDR2 as SMNVEV (reference sequence). The sequence derives from a woman between 25 and 40 years old who had been exposed to COVID-19. Sequencing was done on a sample of PBMCs or T cells enriched from blood (not recorded which). The chain uses TRBV27 and TRBJ2-7; TRBD1 might be the D (5 bases). The CDR3 DNA follows: TGTGCCAGCAGTTTGGGGCTCGACTACGAGCAGTACTTC. This gives the protein CASSLGLDYEQYF.